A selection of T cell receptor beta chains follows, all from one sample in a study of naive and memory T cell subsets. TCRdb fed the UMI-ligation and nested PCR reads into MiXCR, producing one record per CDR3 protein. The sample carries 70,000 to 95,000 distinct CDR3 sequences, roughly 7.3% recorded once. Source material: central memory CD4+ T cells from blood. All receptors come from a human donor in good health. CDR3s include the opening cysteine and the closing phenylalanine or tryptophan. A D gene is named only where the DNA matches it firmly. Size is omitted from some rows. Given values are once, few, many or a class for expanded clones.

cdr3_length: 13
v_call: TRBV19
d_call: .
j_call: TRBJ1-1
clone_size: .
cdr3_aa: CASSFTRDTEAFF
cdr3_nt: TGTGCCAGTAGTTTCACACGGGACACTGAAGCTTTCTTT

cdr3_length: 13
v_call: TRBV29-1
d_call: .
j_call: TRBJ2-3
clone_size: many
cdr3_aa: CSVEGGVTDTQYF
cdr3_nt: TGCAGCGTTGAGGGGGGCGTCACAGATACGCAGTATTTT

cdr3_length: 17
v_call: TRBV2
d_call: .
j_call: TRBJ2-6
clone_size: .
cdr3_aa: CASSGVLTGSGANVLTF
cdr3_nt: TGTGCCAGCAGTGGAGTCCTCACAGGGTCTGGGGCCAACGTCCTGACTTTC

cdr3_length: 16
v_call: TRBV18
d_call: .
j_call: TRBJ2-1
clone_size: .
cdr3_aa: CASSPPGGRSNNEQFF
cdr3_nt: TGTGCCAGCTCACCACCGGGGGGAAGATCTAACAATGAGCAGTTCTTC

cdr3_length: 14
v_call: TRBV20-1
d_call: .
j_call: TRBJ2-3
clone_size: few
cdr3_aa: CSARKGTSTDTQYF
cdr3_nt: TGCAGTGCGCGCAAGGGAACTAGCACAGATACGCAGTATTTT

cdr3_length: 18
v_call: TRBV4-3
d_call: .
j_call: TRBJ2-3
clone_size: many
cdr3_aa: CASSQDRMGTSYTDTQYF
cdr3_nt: TGCGCCAGCAGCCAAGATCGTATGGGGACTTCTTACACAGATACGCAGTATTTT

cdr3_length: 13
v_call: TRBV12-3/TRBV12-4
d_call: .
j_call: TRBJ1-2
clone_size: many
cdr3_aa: CASSFWDLYGYTF
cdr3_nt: TGTGCCAGCAGTTTCTGGGACCTCTATGGCTACACCTTC

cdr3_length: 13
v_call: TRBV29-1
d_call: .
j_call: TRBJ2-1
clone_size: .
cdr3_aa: CSVGPLASNEQFF
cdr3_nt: TGCAGCGTTGGGCCTCTAGCTTCCAATGAGCAGTTCTTC

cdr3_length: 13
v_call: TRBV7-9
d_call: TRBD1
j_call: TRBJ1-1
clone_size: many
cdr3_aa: CASVTGANTEAFF
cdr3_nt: TGTGCCAGCGTCACAGGGGCAAACACTGAAGCTTTCTTT

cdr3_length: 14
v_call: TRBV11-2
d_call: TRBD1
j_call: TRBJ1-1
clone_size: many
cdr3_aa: CASSPQTGVTEAFF
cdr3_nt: TGTGCCAGCAGCCCTCAGACAGGGGTCACTGAAGCTTTCTTT

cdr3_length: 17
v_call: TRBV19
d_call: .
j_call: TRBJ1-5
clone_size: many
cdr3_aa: CASRRGTVEFGNQPQHF
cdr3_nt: TGTGCCAGTAGAAGGGGGACGGTGGAGTTTGGCAATCAGCCCCAGCATTTT

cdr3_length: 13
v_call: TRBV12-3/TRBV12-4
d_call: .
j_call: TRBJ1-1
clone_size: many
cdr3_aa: CASRDFLDTEAFF
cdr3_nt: TGTGCCAGCAGAGATTTCCTGGACACTGAAGCTTTCTTT